The T cell receptor (beta chain) under discussion was sequenced for a study of PD-1 blockade in classical Hodgkin lymphoma. Time point defined: cycle 4 day 1 (C4D1), after less than 7 weeks of nivolumab. Each patient relapsed following autologous stem cell transplantation, and prior brentuximab vedotin exposure differed. By magnetic negative selection, CD4+ T cells were purified from thawed PBMCs. This CDR3 has 15 amino acids. Trimming shortened V by 4 bases and J by 3 bases, and 18 bases separated the two germline ends. Germline V CDR1 and CDR2: SQVTM, ANQGSEA. Measured with immunoSEQ multiplex PCR; TCRdb has only the in-frame clones, and not every one. The sample shows tens of thousands of clones, roughly 92% of them seen only once.

Sequencing was performed on CD4+ T cells from blood, taken before the fourth cycle of nivolumab. The source of this sequence is a human donor with classical Hodgkin lymphoma. This chain links TRBV29-1 with TRBJ1-2, with a possible D match to TRBD1 (5 bases). This CDR3 reads CSVVEGDGRYYGYTF. CDR3 in DNA: TGCAGCGTTGTGGAAGGGGACGGACGTTACTATGGCTACACCTTC.